This T cell receptor beta chain was sequenced in a study of early T cells in non-severe SARS-CoV-2 infection (dated by TCRdb to 2020 to 2022). General notes on the study: Because TCR sequencing relied on bulk RNA taken from unsorted whole blood, pairing of alpha and beta chains was not possible.

V is cut back by 4 bases and J by 5 bases, with 10 bases in the junction unmatched. Taken from cysteine to phenylalanine, the CDR3 has 14 residues. The DNA shown is the 42-base CDR3, in frame from base 1. Based on the germline V gene (reference sequence), the CDR1 and CDR2 sequences are DFQATT and SNEGSKA. What the study reported, not specific to this receptor: Matching against VDJdb was skewed toward anti-spike CD8 responses, likely underestimated virus-specific expansions, and missed private and CD4 specificities.

The study was a case-control design nested within a healthcare worker cohort in London, UK, with weekly nasopharyngeal swab PCR tests and blood sampling. Healthcare workers were recruited during the week of the UK lockdown, between 23 and 31 March 2020, and followed weekly for up to about 16 weeks. Library generation was performed with 5' RACE. Sequencer: NextSeq 500. To correct for sequencing error and PCR bias, the TCR library protocol tagged individual cDNA molecules with unique molecular identifiers. Sequencing covered both TCR alpha and beta chains, and within each sample the abundances of alpha and beta sequences were tightly co-correlated. In the source study's methods: Decombinator V4 was used to annotate TCR sequences for V gene, J gene and CDR3. TCRs were defined as expanded if a significant change between any two time points was detected under a Poisson model with p below 0.0001. TCR abundances were normalised to the total number of TCRs sequenced per sample and expressed as counts per million. MAIT TCRs were defined by TRAV1-2 paired with TRAJ12, TRAJ20 or TRAJ33, and iNKT TCRs by TRAV10 paired with TRAJ18. VDJdb, accessed on 1 November 2021, was searched for TCRs annotated for CMV, EBV and SARS-CoV-2, and TCRs annotated for more than one antigen were excluded. The raw public reads went through TCRdb reprocessing: fastp at Q25, MiXCR clone calling, in-frame beta chains kept. Rows with a matching CDR3 protein are joined into one entry that keeps the most common DNA and genes. TCRdb assigned the V and J calls; the authors' analysis was not used. The sample table contains more than 95,000 distinct CDR3 sequences; only one count was recorded for roughly 15% of them. Around 1.3% of the sample is held by the ten biggest clonotypes.

This clonotype was counted a few times. The target of this receptor is not known. Base qualities are not recorded, but no much larger clone differs from it by a single base. The receptor comes from an adult who was a healthcare worker with PCR-confirmed SARS-CoV-2 infection or an uninfected control (not recorded which). Recombination linked TRBV20-1 to TRBJ2-5, and 7 bases in between align with TRBD2. The sample comprised whole blood. The CDR3 protein is CSATGPGGRETQYF. The nucleotides read TGCAGTGCTACCGGTCCGGGGGGACGGGAGACCCAGTACTTC.